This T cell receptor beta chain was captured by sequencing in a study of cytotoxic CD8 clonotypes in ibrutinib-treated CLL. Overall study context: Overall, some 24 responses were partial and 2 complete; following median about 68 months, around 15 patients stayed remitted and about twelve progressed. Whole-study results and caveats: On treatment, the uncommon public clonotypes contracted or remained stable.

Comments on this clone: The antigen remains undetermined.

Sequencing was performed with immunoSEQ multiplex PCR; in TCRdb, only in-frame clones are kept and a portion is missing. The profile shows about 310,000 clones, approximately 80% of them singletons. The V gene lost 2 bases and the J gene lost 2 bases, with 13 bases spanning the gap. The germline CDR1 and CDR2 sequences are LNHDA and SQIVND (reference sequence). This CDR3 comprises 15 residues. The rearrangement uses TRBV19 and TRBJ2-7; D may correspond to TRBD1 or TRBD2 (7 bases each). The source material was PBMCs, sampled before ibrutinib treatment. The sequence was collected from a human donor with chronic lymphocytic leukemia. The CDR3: CASSISGGAAYEQYF. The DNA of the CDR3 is TGTGCCAGTAGTATATCAGGGGGGGCCGCCTACGAGCAGTACTTC.